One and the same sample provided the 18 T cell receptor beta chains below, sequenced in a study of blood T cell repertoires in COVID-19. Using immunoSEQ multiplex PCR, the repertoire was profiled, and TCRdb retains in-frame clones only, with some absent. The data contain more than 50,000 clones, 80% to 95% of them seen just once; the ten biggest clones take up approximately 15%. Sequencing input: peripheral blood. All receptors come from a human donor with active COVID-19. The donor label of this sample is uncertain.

The CDR3 loop is CASSATGTGGYGYTF. The CDR3 bases are TGTGCCAGCAGTGCAACCGGGACAGGGGGCTATGGCTACACCTTC. The genes are TRBV9 and TRBJ1-2; 11 bases are a match to TRBD1. The J segment lost 4 bases and the V segment lost 5 bases, leaving 7 bases of the junction unmatched. The length of the CDR3 is 15 residues. Germline CDR1 is SGDLS and CDR2 is YYNGEE.

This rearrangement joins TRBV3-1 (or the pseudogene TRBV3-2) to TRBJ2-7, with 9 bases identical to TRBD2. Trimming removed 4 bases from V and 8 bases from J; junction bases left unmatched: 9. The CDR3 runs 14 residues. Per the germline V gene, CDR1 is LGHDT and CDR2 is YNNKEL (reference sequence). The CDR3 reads CASSPLAGSTKQYF. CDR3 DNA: TGTGCCAGCAGCCCCCTAGCGGGATCTACGAAGCAGTACTTC.

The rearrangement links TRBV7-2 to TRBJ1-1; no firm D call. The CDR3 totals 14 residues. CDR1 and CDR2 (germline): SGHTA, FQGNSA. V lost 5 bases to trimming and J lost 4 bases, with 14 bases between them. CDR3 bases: TGTGCCAGCAGCGTGCCCTACCGTGGCACTGAAGCTTTCTTT. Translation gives CASSVPYRGTEAFF.

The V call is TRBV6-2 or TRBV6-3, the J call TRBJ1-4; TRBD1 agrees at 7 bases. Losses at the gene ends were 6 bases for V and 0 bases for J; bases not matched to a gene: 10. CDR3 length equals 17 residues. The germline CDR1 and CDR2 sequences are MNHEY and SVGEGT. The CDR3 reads CASSPTGVFTTNEKLFF. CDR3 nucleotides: TGTGCCAGCAGCCCCACAGGGGTCTTCACAACTAATGAAAAACTGTTTTTT.

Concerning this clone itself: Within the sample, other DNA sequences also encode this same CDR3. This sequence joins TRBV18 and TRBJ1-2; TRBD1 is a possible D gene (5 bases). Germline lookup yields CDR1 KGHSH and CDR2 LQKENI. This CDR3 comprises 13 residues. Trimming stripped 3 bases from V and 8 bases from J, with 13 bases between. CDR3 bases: TGTGCCAGCTCACCTTCCGACAGTCGCGGCTACACCTTC. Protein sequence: CASSPSDSRGYTF.

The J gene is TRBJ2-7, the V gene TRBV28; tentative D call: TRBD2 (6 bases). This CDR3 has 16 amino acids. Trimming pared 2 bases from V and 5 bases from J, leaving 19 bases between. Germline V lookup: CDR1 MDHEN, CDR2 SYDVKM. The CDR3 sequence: CASSLPEGEARDEQYF. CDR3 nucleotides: TGTGCCAGCAGTTTACCCGAAGGGGAGGCCAGAGACGAGCAGTACTTC.

The CDR3 nucleotides read TGCGCCAGCAACTCCCCGGGGGGGGCGTACGAGCAGTACTTC. It specifies CASNSPGGAYEQYF. This sequence joins TRBV5-1 and TRBJ2-7; TRBD2 matches 8 bases. Unmatched junction bases numbered 9, after V lost 6 bases and J lost 4 bases. The CDR3 runs to 14 residues. Germline CDR1 and CDR2: SGHRS and YFSETQ.

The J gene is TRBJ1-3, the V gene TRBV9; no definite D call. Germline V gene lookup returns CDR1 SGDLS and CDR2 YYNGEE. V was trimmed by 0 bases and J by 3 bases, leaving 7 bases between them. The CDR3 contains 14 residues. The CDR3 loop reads CASSVAGIGNTIYF. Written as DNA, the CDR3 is TGTGCCAGCAGCGTAGCCGGGATTGGAAACACCATATATTTT.

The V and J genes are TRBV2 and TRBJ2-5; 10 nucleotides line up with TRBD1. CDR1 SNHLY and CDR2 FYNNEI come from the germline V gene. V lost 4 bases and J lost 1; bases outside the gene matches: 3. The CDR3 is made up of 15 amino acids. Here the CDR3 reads CASSAGQGGQETQYF. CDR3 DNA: TGTGCCAGCAGTGCAGGACAGGGGGGCCAAGAGACCCAGTACTTC.

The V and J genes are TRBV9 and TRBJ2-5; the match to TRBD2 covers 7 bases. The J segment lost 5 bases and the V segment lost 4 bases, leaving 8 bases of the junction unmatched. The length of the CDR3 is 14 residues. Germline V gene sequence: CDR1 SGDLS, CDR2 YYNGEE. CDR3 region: CASSSAGNWETQYF. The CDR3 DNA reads TGTGCCAGCAGCTCAGCGGGAAACTGGGAGACCCAGTACTTC.

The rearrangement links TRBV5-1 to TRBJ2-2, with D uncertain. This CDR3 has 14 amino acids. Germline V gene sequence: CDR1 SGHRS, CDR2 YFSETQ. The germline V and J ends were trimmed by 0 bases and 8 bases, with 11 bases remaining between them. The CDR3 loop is CASSLGSSAGELFF. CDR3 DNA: TGCGCCAGCAGCTTGGGGAGTTCAGCGGGGGAGCTGTTTTTT.

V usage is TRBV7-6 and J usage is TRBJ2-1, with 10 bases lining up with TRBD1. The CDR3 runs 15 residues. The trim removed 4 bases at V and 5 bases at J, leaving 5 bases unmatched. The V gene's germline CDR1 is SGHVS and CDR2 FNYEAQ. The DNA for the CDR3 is TGTGCCAGCAGCTCCGGGACAGGGGAACACAATGAGCAGTTCTTC. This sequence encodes CASSSGTGEHNEQFF.

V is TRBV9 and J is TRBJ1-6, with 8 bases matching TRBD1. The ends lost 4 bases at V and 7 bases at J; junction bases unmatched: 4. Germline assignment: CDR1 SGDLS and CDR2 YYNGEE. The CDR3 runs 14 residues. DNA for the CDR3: TGTGCCAGCAGCTCTGGACAGGGAAATTCACCCCTCCACTTT. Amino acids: CASSSGQGNSPLHF.

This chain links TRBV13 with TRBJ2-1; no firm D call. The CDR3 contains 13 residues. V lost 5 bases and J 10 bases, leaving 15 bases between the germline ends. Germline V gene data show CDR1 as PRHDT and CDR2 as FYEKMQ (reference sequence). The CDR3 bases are TGTGCCAGCAGCCCTGAGGTAGACGGCGAGCAGTTCTTC. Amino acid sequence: CASSPEVDGEQFF.

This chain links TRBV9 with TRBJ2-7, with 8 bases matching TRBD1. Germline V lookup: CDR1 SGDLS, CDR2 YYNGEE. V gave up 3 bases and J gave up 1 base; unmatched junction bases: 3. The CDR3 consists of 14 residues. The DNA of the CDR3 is TGTGCCAGCAGCGAACAGGGGGAATCCTACGAGCAGTACTTC. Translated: CASSEQGESYEQYF.

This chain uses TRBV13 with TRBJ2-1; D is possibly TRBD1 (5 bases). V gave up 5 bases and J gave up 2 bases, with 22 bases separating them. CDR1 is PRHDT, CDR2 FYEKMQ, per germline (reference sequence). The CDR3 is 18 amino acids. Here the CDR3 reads CASSLHLWAQGTYNEQFF. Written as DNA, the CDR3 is TGTGCCAGCAGCCTTCATCTCTGGGCCCAGGGCACCTACAATGAGCAGTTCTTC.

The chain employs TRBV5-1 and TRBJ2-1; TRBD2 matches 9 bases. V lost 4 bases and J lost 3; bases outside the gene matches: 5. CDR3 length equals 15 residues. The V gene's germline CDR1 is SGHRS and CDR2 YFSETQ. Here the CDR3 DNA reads TGCGCCAGCAGCCCAGCGGGGGGCGTCTACAATGAGCAGTTCTTC. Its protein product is CASSPAGGVYNEQFF. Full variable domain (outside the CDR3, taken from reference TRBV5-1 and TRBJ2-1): KAGVTQTPRYLIKTRGQQVTLSCSPISGHRSVSWYQQTPGQGLQFLFEYFSETQRNKGNFPGRFSGRQFSNSRSEMNVSTLELGDSALYLCASSPAGGVYNEQFFGPGTRLTVL.

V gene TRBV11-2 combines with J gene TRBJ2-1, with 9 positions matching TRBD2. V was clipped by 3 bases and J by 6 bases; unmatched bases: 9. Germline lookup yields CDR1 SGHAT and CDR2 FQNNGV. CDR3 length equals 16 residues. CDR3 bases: TGTGCCAGCAGCTTGGTAGCGGGAGAAGGGTCCAATGAGCAGTTCTTC. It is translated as CASSLVAGEGSNEQFF.